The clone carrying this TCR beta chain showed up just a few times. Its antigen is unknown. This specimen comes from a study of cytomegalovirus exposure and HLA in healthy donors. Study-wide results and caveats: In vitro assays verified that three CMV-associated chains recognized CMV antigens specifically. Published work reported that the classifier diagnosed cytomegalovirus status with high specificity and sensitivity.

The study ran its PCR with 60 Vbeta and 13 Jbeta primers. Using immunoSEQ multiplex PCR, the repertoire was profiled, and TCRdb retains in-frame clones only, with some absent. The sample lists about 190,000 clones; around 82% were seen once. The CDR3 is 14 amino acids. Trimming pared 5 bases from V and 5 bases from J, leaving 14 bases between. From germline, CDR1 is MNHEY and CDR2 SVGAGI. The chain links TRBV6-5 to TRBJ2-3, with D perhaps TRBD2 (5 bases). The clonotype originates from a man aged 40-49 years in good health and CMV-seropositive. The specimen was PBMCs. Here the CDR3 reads CASSPDMGEDTQYF. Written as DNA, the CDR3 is TGTGCCAGCAGTCCAGACATGGGAGAAGATACGCAGTATTTT.